This paragraph covers one TCR beta chain sequence. The clone's antigen remains unknown. Base qualities are not at hand, and no much larger clone is one base apart. This sample is drawn from a study of OX40 agonist ivuxolimab in advanced cancers. The study in broad terms: Ivuxolimab was an agonistic, fully human IgG2 monoclonal antibody directed against OX40 (CD134), a costimulatory receptor. Intravenous ivuxolimab was administered to patients every 2 weeks at six dose levels: 0.01, 0.1, 0.3, 1.5, 3 and 10 mg/kg. Of the approximately 50 dose-escalation patients, hepatocellular carcinoma was present in around 20, melanoma in around 15, renal cell carcinoma in 9 and head and neck cancer in 9. The dose-escalation cohort was roughly 80% male with a mean age of about 60 years, ranging from roughly 23 to 79. Patients were allowed to have had prior anti-PD-1, anti-PD-L1 or anti-CTLA-4 therapy, and approximately 40% of the dose-escalation patients had been treated with checkpoint inhibitors. Partial responses occurred in three dose-escalation patients: two with cutaneous melanoma and one with hepatocellular carcinoma. Peripheral TCRbeta sequencing was intended to test whether TCR sequence diversity was altered and clonal T-cell expansion was caused by ivuxolimab. The paper describes the monotherapy dose-escalation part (N = 52 patients) of the phase I trial of ivuxolimab. Overall results and qualifications from the work: Partial responders in the 0.1-3.0 mg/kg groups had among the lowest normalized peripheral clonal expansion, especially among CD8+ T cells. After ivuxolimab, more expanded clones were found on average in CD8+ T cells than in CD4+ T cells. At doses of 0.1 to 3.0 mg/kg, clonal expansion of both CD4+ and CD8+ blood T cells was observed from baseline to week 6. The antigen specificity of the clonally expanded peripheral T cells was not determined. Low levels of normalized T-cell clonal expansion were also seen in some patients who did not respond.

CDR1 and CDR2 are read off the germline V gene as MDHEN and SYDVKM. Taken from cysteine to phenylalanine, the CDR3 has 15 residues. CDR3 DNA only is kept here, 45 bases in frame from base 1. V gives up 2 bases and J gives up 1 base, and the segment between their germline ends measures 9 bases. Genomic DNA was isolated from the sorted cells so that the TCRbeta CDR3 region could be sequenced. The immunoSEQ Assay was used for sequencing of TCRbeta CDR3 regions. TCRdb mirrors the immuneACCESS table, restricted to in-frame sequences. Some clones are absent from its copies; in checked studies, under half trace to an unresolved V gene, and the reason for the others is unknown. This sample comprises more than 55,000 clones, roughly 78% of them detected only once. Of the sample, about 11% is held by the ten largest clones. Patients with autoimmune disease history or receiving systemic immunosuppression were excluded from the trial. Peripheral blood for TCR sequencing was collected from all dose cohorts at baseline, on cycle 4 day 1, and on cycle 7 day 1. Samples were obtained from an open-label, multicenter, first-in-human phase I dose-escalation trial of ivuxolimab. Adults with locally advanced or metastatic melanoma, renal cell, hepatocellular, or head and neck squamous cell carcinoma were enrolled in the trial. Before TCR sequencing, CD4+ and CD8+ T cells were separately sorted from peripheral blood.

The clonotype was recovered from an adult with an advanced solid tumor such as melanoma, head and neck, liver or kidney cancer. Sequencing used CD4+ or CD8+ T cells sorted from blood, obtained in a trial of the OX40 agonist ivuxolimab. The chain couples TRBV28 to TRBJ2-1, with the identity of the D gene unclear. The nucleotide sequence is given as TGTGCCAGCAGTTTAATGGGTGGGTCCTACAATGAGCAGTTCTTC. This gives the protein CASSLMGGSYNEQFF.